The T cell receptor beta chain described here comes from a study of blood T cell repertoires in COVID-19. This CDR3 is built from 15 residues. The ends lost 5 bases at V and 2 bases at J; junction bases unmatched: 4. CDR1 is MDHEN, CDR2 SYDVKM, per germline. Method: immunoSEQ multiplex PCR; TCRdb's copy keeps in-frame clones and lacks some. The sample contains around 150,000 clones, over 80% of which appear only once. Sequenced: PBMCs or T cells enriched from blood (not recorded which). The chain links TRBV28 to TRBJ2-3; 10 bases agree with TRBD2. This sequence originates from an older woman who had recovered from COVID-19. DNA of the CDR3: TGTGCCAGCAGTATTGGGACTAGCGCCACAGATACGCAGTATTTT. Its translation is CASSIGTSATDTQYF.